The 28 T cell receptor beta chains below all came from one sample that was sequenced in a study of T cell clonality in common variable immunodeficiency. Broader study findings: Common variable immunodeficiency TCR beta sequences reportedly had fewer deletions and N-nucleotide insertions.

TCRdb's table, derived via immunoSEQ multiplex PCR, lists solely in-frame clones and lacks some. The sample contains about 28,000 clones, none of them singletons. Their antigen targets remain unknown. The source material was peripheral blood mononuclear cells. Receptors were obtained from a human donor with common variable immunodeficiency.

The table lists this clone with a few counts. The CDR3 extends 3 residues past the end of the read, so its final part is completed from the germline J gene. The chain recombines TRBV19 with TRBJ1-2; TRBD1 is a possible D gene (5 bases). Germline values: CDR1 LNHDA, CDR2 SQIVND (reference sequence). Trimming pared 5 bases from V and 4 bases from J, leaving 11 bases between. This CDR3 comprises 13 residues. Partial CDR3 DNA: TGTGCCAGTAGTGACCAGGGTGCCTATGGC. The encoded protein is CASSDQGAYG. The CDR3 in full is CASSDQGAYGYTF.

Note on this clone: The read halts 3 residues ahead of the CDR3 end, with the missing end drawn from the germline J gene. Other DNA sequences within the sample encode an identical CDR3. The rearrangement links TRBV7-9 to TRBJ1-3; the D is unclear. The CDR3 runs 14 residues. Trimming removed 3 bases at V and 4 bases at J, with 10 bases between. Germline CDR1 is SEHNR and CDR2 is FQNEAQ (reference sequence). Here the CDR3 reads CASSFNRAGNTIYF. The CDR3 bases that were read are TGTGCCAGCAGCTTTAATAGGGCGGGAAACACC.

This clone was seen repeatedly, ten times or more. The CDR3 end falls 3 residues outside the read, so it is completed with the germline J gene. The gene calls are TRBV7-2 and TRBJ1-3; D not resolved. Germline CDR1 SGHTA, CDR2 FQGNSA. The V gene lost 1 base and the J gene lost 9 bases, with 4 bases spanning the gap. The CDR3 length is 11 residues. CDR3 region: CASSLDGTIYF. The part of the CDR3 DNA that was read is TGTGCCAGCAGCTTAGACGGCACC.

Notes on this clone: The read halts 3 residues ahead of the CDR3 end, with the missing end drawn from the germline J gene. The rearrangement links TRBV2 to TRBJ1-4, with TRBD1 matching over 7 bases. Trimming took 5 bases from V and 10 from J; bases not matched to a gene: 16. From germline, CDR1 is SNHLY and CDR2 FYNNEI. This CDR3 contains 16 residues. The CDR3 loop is CASSMGQRGDSGKLFF. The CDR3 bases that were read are TGTGCCAGCAGTATGGGACAGCGGGGGGATTCTGGAAAA.

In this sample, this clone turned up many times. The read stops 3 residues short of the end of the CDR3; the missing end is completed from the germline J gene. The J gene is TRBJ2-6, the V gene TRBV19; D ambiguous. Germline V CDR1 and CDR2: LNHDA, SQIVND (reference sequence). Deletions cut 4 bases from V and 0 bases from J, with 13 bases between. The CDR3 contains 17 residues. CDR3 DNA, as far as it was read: TGTGCCAGTAGTAGAAGAGTAGTCTTCTCTGGGGCCAACGTC. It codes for CASSRRVVFSGANV. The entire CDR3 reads CASSRRVVFSGANVLTF.

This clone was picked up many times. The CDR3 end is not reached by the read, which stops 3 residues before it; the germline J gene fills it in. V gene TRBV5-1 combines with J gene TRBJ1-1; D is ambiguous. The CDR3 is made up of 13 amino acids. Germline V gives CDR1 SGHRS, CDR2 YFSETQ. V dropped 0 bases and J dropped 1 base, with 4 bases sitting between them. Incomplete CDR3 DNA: TGCGCCAGCAGCTTGGGGGCGAACACTGAA. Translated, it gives CASSLGANTE. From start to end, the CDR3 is CASSLGANTEAFF.

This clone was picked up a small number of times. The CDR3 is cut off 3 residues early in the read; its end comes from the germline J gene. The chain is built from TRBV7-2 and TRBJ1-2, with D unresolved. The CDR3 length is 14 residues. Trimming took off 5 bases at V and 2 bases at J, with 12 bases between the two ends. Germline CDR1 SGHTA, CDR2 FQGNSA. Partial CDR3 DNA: TGTGCCAGCAGCGCCAGCGGCCAGAACTATGGC. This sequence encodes CASSASGQNYG. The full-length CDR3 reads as CASSASGQNYGYTF.

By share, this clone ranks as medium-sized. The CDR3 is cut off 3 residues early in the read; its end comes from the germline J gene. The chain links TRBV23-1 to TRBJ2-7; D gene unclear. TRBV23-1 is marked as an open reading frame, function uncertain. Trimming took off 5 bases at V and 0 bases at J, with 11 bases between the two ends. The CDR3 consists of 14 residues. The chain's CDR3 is CASSKQVPSYEQYF. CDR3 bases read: TGCGCCAGCAGTAAGCAGGTACCCTCCTACGAG.

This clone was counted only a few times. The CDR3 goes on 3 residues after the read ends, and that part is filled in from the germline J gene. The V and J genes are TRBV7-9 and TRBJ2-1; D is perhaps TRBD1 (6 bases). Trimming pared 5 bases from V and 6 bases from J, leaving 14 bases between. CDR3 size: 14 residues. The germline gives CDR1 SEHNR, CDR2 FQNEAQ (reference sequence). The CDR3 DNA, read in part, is TGTGCCAGCAGCCCAGGACAGCCCTCCAATGAG. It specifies CASSPGQPSNE. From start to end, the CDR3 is CASSPGQPSNEQFF.

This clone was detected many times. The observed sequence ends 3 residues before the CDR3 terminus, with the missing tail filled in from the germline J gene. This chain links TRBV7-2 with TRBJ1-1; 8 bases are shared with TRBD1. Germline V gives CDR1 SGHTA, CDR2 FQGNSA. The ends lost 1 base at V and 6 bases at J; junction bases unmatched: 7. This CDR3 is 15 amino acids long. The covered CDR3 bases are TGTGCCAGCAGCTTAGTGACAGGGGCGTACGCTGAA. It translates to CASSLVTGAYAE. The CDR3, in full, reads CASSLVTGAYAEAFF.

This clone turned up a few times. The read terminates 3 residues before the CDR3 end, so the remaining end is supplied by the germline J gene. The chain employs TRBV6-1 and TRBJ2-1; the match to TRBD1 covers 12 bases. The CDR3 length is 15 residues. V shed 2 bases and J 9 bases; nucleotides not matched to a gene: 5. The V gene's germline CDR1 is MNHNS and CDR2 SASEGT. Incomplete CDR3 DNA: TGTGCCAGCAGTGAACGGGACAGGGGGCGGGGTGAG. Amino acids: CASSERDRGRGE. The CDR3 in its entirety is CASSERDRGRGEQFF.

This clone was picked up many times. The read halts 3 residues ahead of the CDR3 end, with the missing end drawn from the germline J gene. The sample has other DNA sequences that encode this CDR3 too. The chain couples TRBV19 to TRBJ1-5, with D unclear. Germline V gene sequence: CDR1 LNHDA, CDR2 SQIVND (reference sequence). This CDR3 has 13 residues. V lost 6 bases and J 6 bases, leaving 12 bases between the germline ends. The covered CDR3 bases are TGTGCCAGTAGCCCCGGGGTACGTCAGCCC. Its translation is CASSPGVRQP. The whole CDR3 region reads CASSPGVRQPQHF.

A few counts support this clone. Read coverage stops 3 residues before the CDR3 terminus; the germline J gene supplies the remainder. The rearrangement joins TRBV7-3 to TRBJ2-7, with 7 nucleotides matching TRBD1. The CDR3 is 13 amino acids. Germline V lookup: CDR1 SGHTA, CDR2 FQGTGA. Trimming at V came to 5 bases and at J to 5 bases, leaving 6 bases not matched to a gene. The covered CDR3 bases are TGTGCCAGCAGCCCCTGGACAGGCGACGAG. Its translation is CASSPWTGDE. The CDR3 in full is CASSPWTGDEQYF.

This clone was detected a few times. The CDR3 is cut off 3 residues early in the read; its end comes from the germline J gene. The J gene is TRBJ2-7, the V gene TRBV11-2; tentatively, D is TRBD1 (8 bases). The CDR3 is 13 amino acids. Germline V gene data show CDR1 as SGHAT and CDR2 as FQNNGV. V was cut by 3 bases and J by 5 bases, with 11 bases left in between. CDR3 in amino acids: CASSFTGGDEQYF. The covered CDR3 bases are TGTGCCAGCAGCTTCACAGGGGGGGACGAG.

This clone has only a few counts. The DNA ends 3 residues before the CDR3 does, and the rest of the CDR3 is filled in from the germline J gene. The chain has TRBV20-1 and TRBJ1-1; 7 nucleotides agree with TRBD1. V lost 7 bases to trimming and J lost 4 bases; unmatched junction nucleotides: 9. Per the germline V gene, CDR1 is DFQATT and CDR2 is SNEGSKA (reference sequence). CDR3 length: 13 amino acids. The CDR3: CSVRRGPGTEAFF. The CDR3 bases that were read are TGCAGTGTCCGGAGGGGGCCGGGCACTGAA.

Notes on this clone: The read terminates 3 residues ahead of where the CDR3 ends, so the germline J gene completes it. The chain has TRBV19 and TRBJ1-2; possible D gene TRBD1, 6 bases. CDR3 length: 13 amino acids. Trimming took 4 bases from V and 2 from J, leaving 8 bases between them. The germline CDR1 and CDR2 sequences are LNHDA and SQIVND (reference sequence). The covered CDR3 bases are TGTGCCAGTAGTAGGGACAAGAACTATGGC. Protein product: CASSRDKNYG. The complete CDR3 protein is CASSRDKNYGYTF.

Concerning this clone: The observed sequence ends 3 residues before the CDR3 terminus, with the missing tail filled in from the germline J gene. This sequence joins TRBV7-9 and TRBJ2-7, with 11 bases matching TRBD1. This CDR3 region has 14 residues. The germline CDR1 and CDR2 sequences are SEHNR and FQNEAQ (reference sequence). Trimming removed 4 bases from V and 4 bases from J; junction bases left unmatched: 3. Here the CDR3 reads CASSSDRGRYEQYF. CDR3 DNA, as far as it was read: TGTGCCAGCAGCTCGGACAGGGGGCGGTACGAG.

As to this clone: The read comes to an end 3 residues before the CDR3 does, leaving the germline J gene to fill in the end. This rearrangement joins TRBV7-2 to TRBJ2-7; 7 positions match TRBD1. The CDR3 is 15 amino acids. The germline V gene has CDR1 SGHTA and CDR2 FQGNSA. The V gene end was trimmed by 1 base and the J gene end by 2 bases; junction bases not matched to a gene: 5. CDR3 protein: CASSLGGQITYEQYF. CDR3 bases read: TGTGCCAGCAGCTTAGGGGGACAGATTACCTACGAG. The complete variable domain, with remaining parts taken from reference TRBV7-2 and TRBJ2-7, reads GAGVSQSPSNKVTEKGKDVELRCDPISGHTALYWYRQSLGQGLEFLIYFQGNSAPDKSGLPSDRFSAERTGGSVSTLTIQRTQQEDSAVYLCASSLGGQITYEQYFGPGTRLTVT.

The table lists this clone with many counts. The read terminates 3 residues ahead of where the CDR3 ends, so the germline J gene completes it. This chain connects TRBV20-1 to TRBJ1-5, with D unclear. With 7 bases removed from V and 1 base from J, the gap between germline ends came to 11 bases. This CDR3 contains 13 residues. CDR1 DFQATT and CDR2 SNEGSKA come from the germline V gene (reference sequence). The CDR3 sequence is CSGSDLSNQPQHF. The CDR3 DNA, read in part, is TGCAGTGGGTCCGACTTGAGCAATCAGCCC.

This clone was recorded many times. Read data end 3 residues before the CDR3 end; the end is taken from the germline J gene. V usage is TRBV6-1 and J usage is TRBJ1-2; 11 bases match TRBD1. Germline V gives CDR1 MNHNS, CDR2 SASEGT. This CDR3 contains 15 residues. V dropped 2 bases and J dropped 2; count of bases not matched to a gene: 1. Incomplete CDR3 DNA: TGTGCCAGCAGTGAATGGACAGGGGGCAACTATGGC. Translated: CASSEWTGGNYG. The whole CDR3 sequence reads CASSEWTGGNYGYTF.

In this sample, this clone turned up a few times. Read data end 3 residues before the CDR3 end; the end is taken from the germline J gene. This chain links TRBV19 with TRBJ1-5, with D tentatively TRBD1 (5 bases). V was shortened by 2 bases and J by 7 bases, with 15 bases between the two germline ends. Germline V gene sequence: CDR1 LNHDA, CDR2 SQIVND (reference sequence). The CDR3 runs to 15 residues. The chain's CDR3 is CASSIRRGAGQPQHF. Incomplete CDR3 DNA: TGTGCCAGTAGTATAAGGAGAGGGGCGGGGCAGCCC.

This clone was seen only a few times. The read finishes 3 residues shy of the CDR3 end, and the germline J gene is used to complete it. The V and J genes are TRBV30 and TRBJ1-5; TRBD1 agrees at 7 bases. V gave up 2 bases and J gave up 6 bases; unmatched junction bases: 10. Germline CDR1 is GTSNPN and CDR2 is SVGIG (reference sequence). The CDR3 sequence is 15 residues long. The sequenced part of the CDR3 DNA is TGTGCCTGGAGTAGAGCAGGGGGAGGTCGTCAGCCC. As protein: CAWSRAGGGRQP. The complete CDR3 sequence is CAWSRAGGGRQPQHF.

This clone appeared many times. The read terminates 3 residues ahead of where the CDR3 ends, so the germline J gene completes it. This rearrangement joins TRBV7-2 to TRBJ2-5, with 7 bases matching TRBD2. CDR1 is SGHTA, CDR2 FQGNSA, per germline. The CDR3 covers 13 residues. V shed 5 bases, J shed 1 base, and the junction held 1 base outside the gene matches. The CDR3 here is CASSRLAQETQYF. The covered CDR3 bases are TGTGCCAGCAGCAGACTAGCCCAAGAGACC.

CDR3 protein: CASSAAGTQYF. The sequenced CDR3 bases are TGTGCCAGCAGCGCGGCCGGAACG. The chain links TRBV5-6 to TRBJ2-3, with D unresolved. The read gets to within 3 residues of the CDR3 end, and the germline J gene fills in the rest. The CDR3 runs 11 residues. The germline V gene has CDR1 SGHDT and CDR2 YYEEEE. Looking up the rest from reference TRBV5-6 and TRBJ2-3 gives the full variable domain: DAGVTQSPTHLIKTRGQQVTLRCSPKSGHDTVSWYQQALGQGPQFIFQYYEEEERQRGNFPDRFSGHQFPNYSSELNVNALLLGDSALYLCASSAAGTQYFGPGTRLTVL.

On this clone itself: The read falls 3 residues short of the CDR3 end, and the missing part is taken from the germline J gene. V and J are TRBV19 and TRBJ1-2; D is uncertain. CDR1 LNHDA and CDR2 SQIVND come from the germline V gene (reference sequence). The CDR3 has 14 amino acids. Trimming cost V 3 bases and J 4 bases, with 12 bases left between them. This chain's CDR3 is CASSISTRVYGYTF. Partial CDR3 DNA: TGTGCCAGTAGTATCTCCACTAGGGTCTATGGC.

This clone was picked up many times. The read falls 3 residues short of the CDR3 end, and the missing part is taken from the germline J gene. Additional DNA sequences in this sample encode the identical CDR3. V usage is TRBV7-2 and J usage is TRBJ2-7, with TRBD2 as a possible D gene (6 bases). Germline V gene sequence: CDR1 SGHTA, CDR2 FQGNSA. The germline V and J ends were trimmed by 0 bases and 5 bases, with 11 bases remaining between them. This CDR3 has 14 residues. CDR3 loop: CASSLAGGIHEQYF. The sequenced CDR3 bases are TGTGCCAGCAGCTTAGCGGGGGGAATCCACGAG.

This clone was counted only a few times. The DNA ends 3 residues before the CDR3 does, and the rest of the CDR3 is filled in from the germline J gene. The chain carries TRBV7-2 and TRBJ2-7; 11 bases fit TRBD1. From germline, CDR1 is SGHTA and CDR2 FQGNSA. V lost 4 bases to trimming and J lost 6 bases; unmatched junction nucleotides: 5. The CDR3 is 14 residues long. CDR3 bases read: TGTGCCAGCAGCTCCCAGGGGACAGGGGGCGAG. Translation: CASSSQGTGGE. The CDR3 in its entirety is CASSSQGTGGEQYF. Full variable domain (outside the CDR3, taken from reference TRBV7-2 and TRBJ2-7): GAGVSQSPSNKVTEKGKDVELRCDPISGHTALYWYRQSLGQGLEFLIYFQGNSAPDKSGLPSDRFSAERTGGSVSTLTIQRTQQEDSAVYLCASSSQGTGGEQYFGPGTRLTVT.

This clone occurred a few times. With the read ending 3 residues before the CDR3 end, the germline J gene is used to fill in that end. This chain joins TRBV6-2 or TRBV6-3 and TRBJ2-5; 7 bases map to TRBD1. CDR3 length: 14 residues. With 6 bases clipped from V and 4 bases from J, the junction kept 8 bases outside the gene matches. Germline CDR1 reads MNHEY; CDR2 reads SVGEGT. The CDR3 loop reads CASSPDPGGETQYF. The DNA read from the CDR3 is TGTGCCAGCAGCCCCGATCCAGGGGGAGAGACC.